The 21 T cell receptor beta chains below come from one sample, sequenced in a study of control samples from healthy donors and cancer patients. Using immunoSEQ multiplex PCR, the repertoire was profiled, and TCRdb retains in-frame clones only, with some absent. Of about 77,000 clones listed, over 80% are singletons. Sequenced input: blood. Every receptor here comes from a woman in her fifties or sixties in good health.

This sequence joins TRBV25-1 and TRBJ1-4; perhaps TRBD1 as D (6 bases). CDR1 and CDR2 (germline): MGHDK, SYGVNS. The CDR3 is 13 residues long. V lost 5 bases and J lost 16, with 20 bases in between. CDR3: CASSPLRGGATFF. The CDR3 DNA is TGTGCCAGCAGTCCTCTGCGCGGGGGCGCAACGTTTTTT.

The chain joins TRBV5-6 to TRBJ2-7; D may match TRBD1 or TRBD2 (5 bases each). Germline V gene data show CDR1 as SGHDT and CDR2 as YYEEEE. The V gene lost 3 bases and the J gene lost 5 bases, with 9 bases spanning the gap. This CDR3 has 12 residues. CDR3: CASSWDLNEQYF. CDR3 bases: TGTGCCAGCAGCTGGGACCTAAACGAGCAGTACTTC. The entire variable domain, with the rest obtained from reference TRBV5-6 and TRBJ2-7, is as follows: DAGVTQSPTHLIKTRGQQVTLRCSPKSGHDTVSWYQQALGQGPQFIFQYYEEEERQRGNFPDRFSGHQFPNYSSELNVNALLLGDSALYLCASSWDLNEQYFGPGTRLTVT.

CDR3 protein: CSASANYGYTF. Here the CDR3 DNA reads TGCAGTGCCTCGGCGAACTATGGCTACACCTTC. The chain couples TRBV20-1 to TRBJ1-2; D unclear. V gave up 6 bases and J gave up 2 bases, with 7 bases separating them. Germline values: CDR1 DFQATT, CDR2 SNEGSKA (reference sequence). CDR3 length: 11 amino acids.

This clone was picked up one time. The genes are TRBV6-5 and TRBJ1-6; no definite D call. This CDR3 is built from 15 residues. V lost 6 bases and J lost 5, with 14 bases in between. Germline-derived CDR1 and CDR2 are MNHEY and SVGAGI. DNA of the CDR3: TGTGCCAGCAGCCGAAGCGGAACTGATAATTCACCCCTCCACTTT. Its translation is CASSRSGTDNSPLHF.

J is TRBJ1-4 and V is TRBV3-1 (or the pseudogene TRBV3-2); D is possibly TRBD1 (6 bases). Germline CDR1 is LGHDT and CDR2 is YNNKEL (reference sequence). This CDR3 is built from 15 residues. Trimming pared 0 bases from V and 10 bases from J, leaving 15 bases between. The CDR3 loop reads CASSQDSGGNGKLFF. CDR3 sequence (DNA): TGTGCCAGCAGCCAAGATTCGGGGGGCAACGGAAAACTGTTTTTT.

This clone was recorded a few times. This chain connects TRBV11-2 to TRBJ1-2, with 7 bases matching TRBD1. CDR1 SGHAT and CDR2 FQNNGV come from the germline V gene. This CDR3 has 12 residues. Trimming took 10 bases from V and 4 from J; bases not matched to a gene: 6. The CDR3 loop is CATRTGAYGYTF. The CDR3, as DNA: TGTGCCACTAGGACAGGCGCCTATGGCTACACCTTC.

V usage is TRBV7-8 and J usage is TRBJ2-7, with D maybe TRBD2 (6 bases). Looked up from germline, CDR1 is SGHVS and CDR2 is FQNEAQ. The CDR3 consists of 13 residues. Deletions cut 5 bases from V and 6 bases from J, with 14 bases between. CDR3 in amino acids: CASSRNRDSEQYF. CDR3 DNA sequence: TGTGCCAGCAGCCGAAACCGGGACTCCGAGCAGTACTTC. The variable domain in full, with the rest retrieved from reference TRBV7-8 and TRBJ2-7, is GAGVSQSPRYKVAKRGQDVALRCDPISGHVSLFWYQQALGQGPEFLTYFQNEAQLDKSGLPSDRFFAERPEGSVSTLKIQRTQQEDSAVYLCASSRNRDSEQYFGPGTRLTVT.

The gene calls are TRBV28 and TRBJ2-2; D gene unclear. The germline V gene has CDR1 MDHEN and CDR2 SYDVKM. This CDR3 has 15 residues. Trimming cost V 6 bases and J 1 base, with 12 bases left between them. DNA of the CDR3: TGTGCCAGCAGGCACAGCTACGTGAACACCGGGGAGCTGTTTTTT. Translating gives CASRHSYVNTGELFF.

The chain joins TRBV5-4 to TRBJ1-4, with 7 bases aligning to TRBD1. V was clipped by 4 bases and J by 6 bases; unmatched bases: 3. The CDR3 loop spans 13 amino acids. The germline V gene has CDR1 SGHNT and CDR2 YYREEE (reference sequence). CDR3 nucleotides: TGTGCCAGCAGCACCGGACAGGATGAAAAACTGTTTTTT. Encoded protein: CASSTGQDEKLFF.

The chain recombines TRBV9 with TRBJ2-3; weak D call: TRBD1 (6 bases). The CDR3 runs to 16 residues. CDR1 is SGDLS, CDR2 YYNGEE, per germline. The germline V and J ends were trimmed by 4 bases and 8 bases, with 23 bases remaining between them. CDR3 bases: TGTGCCAGCAGCCGTCCTAAACAACAGGGCTTGGGTACGCAGTATTTT. It encodes CASSRPKQQGLGTQYF.

The rearrangement links TRBV5-1 to TRBJ1-1, with D perhaps matching TRBD1 (5 bases). There are 13 residues in the CDR3. Germline CDR1 is SGHRS and CDR2 is YFSETQ. V was pared by 3 bases and J by 7 bases, with 13 bases between. The chain's CDR3 is CASSSRWGLEAFF. The CDR3 bases are TGCGCCAGCAGCTCCCGCTGGGGACTTGAAGCTTTCTTT.

The chain links TRBV24-1 to TRBJ1-5, with unresolved D. Germline assignment: CDR1 KGHDR and CDR2 SFDVKD. Trimming took 2 bases from V and 5 from J, leaving 12 bases between them. The CDR3 spans 15 residues. This chain's CDR3 is CATSDSGRPYQPQHF. In DNA, the CDR3 is TGTGCCACCAGTGATTCAGGCAGGCCATATCAGCCCCAGCATTTT.

The gene calls are TRBV6-2 or TRBV6-3 and TRBJ1-1, with a tentative D call TRBD1 (5 bases). Deletions cut 6 bases from V and 1 base from J, with 15 bases between. Germline V gene data show CDR1 as MNHEY and CDR2 as SVGEGT. This CDR3 is 15 amino acids long. The CDR3 is CASSNLGTENTEAFF. In DNA, the CDR3 is TGTGCCAGCAGCAACCTCGGGACGGAGAACACTGAAGCTTTCTTT.

V and J are TRBV6-5 and TRBJ2-1; D unclear. The germline V gene has CDR1 MNHEY and CDR2 SVGAGI. The CDR3 is 13 amino acids. V lost 2 bases and J 6 bases, leaving 8 bases between the germline ends. The CDR3 DNA sequence: TGTGCCAGCAGTTACACGCGAGCCAATGAGCAGTTCTTC. This encodes CASSYTRANEQFF.

This sequence joins TRBV24-1 and TRBJ1-2; D is undetermined. V lost 2 bases and J 1 base, leaving 7 bases between the germline ends. The CDR3 covers 14 residues. Germline V lookup: CDR1 KGHDR, CDR2 SFDVKD. CDR3 sequence: CATSDYTSNYGYTF. CDR3 bases: TGTGCCACCAGTGATTATACAAGTAACTATGGCTACACCTTC.

The chain links TRBV25-1 to TRBJ2-2; perhaps TRBD1 as D (6 bases). V was pared by 3 bases and J by 2 bases, with 10 bases between. Germline CDR1 is MGHDK and CDR2 is SYGVNS. The CDR3 spans 15 residues. CDR3 nucleotides: TGTGCCAGCAGTGATGGGGGCAGAAACACCGGGGAGCTGTTTTTT. As protein: CASSDGGRNTGELFF.

V usage is TRBV9 and J usage is TRBJ2-2, with D possibly TRBD2 on 5 matching bases. From germline, CDR1 is SGDLS and CDR2 YYNGEE. V lost 2 bases and J 6 bases, leaving 8 bases between the germline ends. The CDR3 consists of 13 residues. The CDR3 nucleotides read TGTGCCAGCAGCGTGAGGGTAGCCGGGGAGCTGTTTTTT. Translated: CASSVRVAGELFF. Complete variable domain (other parts from reference TRBV9 and TRBJ2-2): DSGVTQTPKHLITATGQRVTLRCSPRSGDLSVYWYQQSLDQGLQFLIQYYNGEERAKGNILERFSAQQFPDLHSELNLSSLELGDSALYFCASSVRVAGELFFGEGSRLTVL.

The CDR3 loop reads CASSRTGQGAYEQYF. The CDR3 DNA reads TGTGCCAGCAGCCGGACGGGACAGGGGGCATACGAGCAGTACTTC. The chain couples TRBV7-9 to TRBJ2-7, with 12 bases fitting TRBD1. This CDR3 spans 15 amino acids. Germline CDR1 SEHNR, CDR2 FQNEAQ (reference sequence). V lost 5 bases and J lost 4; bases outside the gene matches: 6.

The genes are TRBV7-2 and TRBJ2-2; D is unclear. This CDR3 is built from 14 residues. V was cut by 5 bases and J by 10 bases, with 17 bases left in between. Germline CDR1 reads SGHTA; CDR2 reads FQGNSA. In nucleotides, the CDR3 is TGTGCCAGCAGCGTCGGACGCTTTACACCGGAGCTGTTTTTT. Translated, it gives CASSVGRFTPELFF.

The V gene is TRBV21-1, the J gene TRBJ1-1; the table's D call TRBD1 went unverified against the DNA. TRBV21-1 is an annotated pseudogene. The CDR3 sequence is 15 residues long. The DNA of the CDR3 is TGTGCCAGCAGCTTACCTGACAGGGTTGACACTGAAGCTTTCTTT. Translation: CASSLPDRVDTEAFF.

The rearrangement links TRBV27 to TRBJ2-3, with 8 positions matching TRBD2. The germline V gene encodes CDR1 MNHEY and CDR2 SMNVEV (reference sequence). CDR3 size: 16 residues. Trimming took 3 bases from V and 4 from J; bases not matched to a gene: 9. CDR3 sequence reads: CASSFFGTRGSDTQYF. In nucleotides, the CDR3 is TGTGCCAGCAGTTTCTTCGGGACTAGGGGATCAGATACGCAGTATTTT.